The clone carrying this T cell receptor (beta chain) was seen many times. The CDR3 runs to 13 residues. Germline lookup yields CDR1 MDHEN and CDR2 SYDVKM. V gave up 5 bases and J gave up 3 bases; unmatched junction bases: 3. This entry comes from a study of regulatory T cells in long-lasting Graves disease. Described time point: persistent/refractory GD, antithyroid drugs over 5 years with positive TRAb. PBMC-extracted RNA yielded the TCR library. Combining iRepertoire HTBI primers with Arm-PCR of CDR3 regions, the authors built TCR beta libraries. TCRdb itself ran the multiplex PCR reads through MiXCR, one entry per CDR3 protein. The sample records roughly 450,000 distinct CDR3 sequences, 20% to 25% being singletons.

The TCR originated in a female donor with Graves disease. The gene calls are TRBV28 and TRBJ2-7; 8 nucleotides match TRBD2. The sequencing here drew on peripheral blood mononuclear cells (PBMCs), taken when the disease was refractory, from a patient treated with antithyroid drugs. The CDR3 reads CASSTGTSYEQYF. For the CDR3, the DNA is TGTGCCAGCAGTACCGGGACTAGCTACGAGCAGTACTTC. Variable domain in full (rest from reference TRBV28 and TRBJ2-7): DVKVTQSSRYLVKRTGEKVFLECVQDMDHENMFWYRQDPGLGLRLIYFSYDVKMKEKGDIPEGYSVSREKKERFSLILESASTNQTSMYLCASSTGTSYEQYFGPGTRLTVT.